This T cell receptor (beta chain) is drawn from a study of OX40 agonist ivuxolimab in advanced cancers. Study details: Two patients with cutaneous melanoma and one with hepatocellular carcinoma, three in total, showed partial responses.

This CDR3 is built from 14 residues. V lost 5 bases to trimming and J lost 7 bases; unmatched junction nucleotides: 8. Looked up from germline, CDR1 is SGHAT and CDR2 is FQNNGV. As concerns this clone: Antigen unknown.

The study, taken as a whole, reports: Antigen specificity was not determined for the expanded peripheral T cells.

TCRdb keeps only in-frame clones here, not all; method: immunoSEQ multiplex PCR. The table lists about 82,000 clones, under 90% of them singletons. This chain links TRBV11-2 with TRBJ2-1; the match to TRBD2 covers 7 bases. This clonotype was sampled from an adult with an advanced solid tumor such as melanoma, head and neck, liver or kidney cancer. The sample consisted of CD4+ or CD8+ T cells sorted from blood, taken in a trial of the OX40 agonist ivuxolimab. CDR3 coding DNA: TGTGCCAGCAGCCGAAGCGGGAATCAGAATGAGCAGTTCTTC. Translated: CASSRSGNQNEQFF.